This T cell receptor (beta chain) was obtained from a study of T cells in Graves' hyperthyroidism and ophthalmopathy. Study-wide points: By a 13 V-J model, ophthalmopathy was set apart from stable hyperthyroidism.

This clonotype came up many times. Its cognate antigen is unknown. This CDR3 spans 15 amino acids. J was trimmed by 3 bases and V by 6 bases; bases with no gene match: 11. Germline V gene lookup returns CDR1 KGHSH and CDR2 LQKENI. Researchers amplified the TCR beta CDR3 regions from RNA transcripts. The HTBI set primed first-round TCR CDR3 RT-PCR. One entry per CDR3 protein results from TCRdb running MiXCR on the multiplex PCR reads. The sample has a few hundred thousand distinct CDR3 sequences, just under 15% seen once. Patients between 18 and 65 years old had hyperthyroidism, newly diagnosed and lasting under 2 months.

Sequencing input: blood. The gene calls are TRBV18 and TRBJ2-7; 7 nucleotides align to TRBD1. This clonotype originated in a woman younger than 45 with Graves' hyperthyroidism. The CDR3 reads CASSPQKTGNYEQYF. In DNA form, the CDR3 reads TGTGCCAGCTCGCCCCAGAAGACAGGGAACTACGAGCAGTACTTC.